The next 21 T cell receptor gamma chains were all read from a single sample in a study of γδ T cells in repeated Plasmodium falciparum infection. Vgamma9/Vdelta2+ and Vdelta2-negative gammadelta T cells were flow-sorted from PBMC for bulk sequencing. TCRdb re-processed the multiplex PCR reads via CATT. This sample carries about 30,000 gamma-chain clones, roughly 1.4% of them seen once, and the ten largest clones take around 19%. The sample consisted of gamma-delta T cells from blood. All receptors derive from a pool of human donors (malaria-infected and uninfected, not separated).

This clone was seen only a few times. This chain joins TRGV8 and TRGJP2. TCRdb offers no J gene call, so here the DNA was matched to germline to obtain one. After removal of 5 bases from V and 6 bases from J, the junction contained 12 bases not matched to a gene. The V gene's germline CDR1 is VENAVY and CDR2 YDSYNSRV. This CDR3 comprises 15 residues. The CDR3 loop reads CATWVFPVGDWIKTF. The CDR3 region has the DNA TGTGCCACCTGGGTTTTCCCCGTTGGTGATTGGATCAAGACGTTT.

This clone was found many times. The rearrangement uses TRGV4 and TRGJ1 or TRGJ2. Germline CDR1 EGSTGY, CDR2 YDSYTSSV. The CDR3 is 10 residues long. V gave up 4 bases and J gave up 16 bases; unmatched junction bases: 10. The CDR3: CATWEGTGLF. For the CDR3, the DNA is TGTGCCACCTGGGAGGGCACCGGGCTCTTT.

In its sample, this clone was seen many times. The V and J genes are TRGV3 and TRGJ1 or TRGJ2. With 0 bases clipped from V and 11 bases from J, the junction kept 7 bases outside the gene matches. CDR1 is VTNTFY and CDR2 is YDVSTARD in the germline V gene (reference sequence). The CDR3 is made up of 12 amino acids. CDR3 sequence (DNA): TGTGCCACCTGGGACAGGCAAGAGGAGAAACTCTTT. Its protein product is CATWDRQEEKLF.

This clone was counted ten times or more. With a far larger clone one base away, a read error is the likely cause. Other nucleotide sequences from this sample produce the same CDR3. The rearrangement links TRGV2 to TRGJ1 or TRGJ2. Germline CDR1 is EGSNGY and CDR2 is YDSYNSKV. The CDR3 has 12 amino acids. This CDR3 reads CATWDGDSAKLF. In DNA form, the CDR3 reads TGTGCTACCTGGGACGGGGATAGTGCGAAACTCTTT.

In this sample, this clone turned up many times. The mismatch at residue 7 between this DNA's translation and the TCRdb protein of a much larger clone likely reflects a read error; the protein shown is translated from the DNA. CDR3 sequence reads: CATWDRWHYKKLF. The CDR3 DNA is TGTGCCACCTGGGACAGATGGCATTATAAGAAACTCTTT. V and J are TRGV3 and TRGJ1 or TRGJ2. This CDR3 region has 13 residues. Germline V gives CDR1 VTNTFY, CDR2 YDVSTARD (reference sequence). With 1 base clipped from V and 5 bases from J, the junction kept 5 bases outside the gene matches.

The sample holds many counts of this clone. A far larger clone differs by one base, so this is likely a read error. Other DNA variants within this sample encode the same CDR3. This chain's CDR3 is CALWEVWERKLF. CDR3 DNA sequence: TGTGCCCTGTGGGAGGTGTGGGAGAGGAAACTCTTT. V gene TRGV9 combines with J gene TRGJ1 or TRGJ2. Because TCRdb records no J gene, it was assigned here through a match of the DNA to germline. There are 12 residues in the CDR3. The germline V gene encodes CDR1 GITISATS and CDR2 ISYDGTV (reference sequence).

In this sample, this clone turned up many times. TCRdb lists the protein of a much larger clone for this DNA, which differs at residue 3, so this is likely a read error; the protein given here is translated from the DNA itself. The V gene is TRGV9, the J gene TRGJP. Germline CDR1 is GITISATS and CDR2 is ISYDGTV (reference sequence). This CDR3 is 11 amino acids long. CDR3 region: CASWSGKIKVF. In DNA, the CDR3 is TGTGCCTCGTGGTCCGGAAAAATCAAGGTATTT.

Concerning this clone itself: This DNA's translation and the protein TCRdb lists, from a much larger clone, do not match at residue 6, likely due to a read error; the protein shown is translated from the DNA. This rearrangement joins TRGV5 to TRGJ1 or TRGJ2. With V trimmed by 3 bases and J by 12 bases, 5 bases remained unmatched. Germline loops: CDR1 VINAFY, CDR2 YDVSNSKD. The CDR3 is made up of 10 amino acids. The CDR3 protein is CATWDCSKLF. CDR3 sequence (DNA): TGTGCCACCTGGGACTGCTCGAAACTCTTT.

This clone was counted ten times or more. One base separates it from a far larger clone, so it is likely a read error. Other DNA sequences within the sample encode an identical CDR3. The V segment is TRGV9, and no J call was made. The CDR3 is 18 amino acids. CDR1 is GITISATS and CDR2 is ISYDGTV in the germline V gene (reference sequence). The CDR3 DNA reads TGTGCCTTGTGGGACCAGGGCGCTTTTGGGTTGGGCAAAAAAATCAAGGTGTTT. Translation gives CALWDQGAFGLGKKIKVF.

A few counts support this clone. This probably arose from a read error, given a far larger clone one base away. In the same sample, other DNA sequences code for this CDR3. This rearrangement joins TRGV9 to TRGJP. TCRdb lists no J gene, so it was determined here by aligning the DNA to germline. Germline values: CDR1 GITISATS, CDR2 ISYDGTV (reference sequence). Germline trimming cut 2 bases from V and 11 bases from J; bases unmatched to any gene: 12. The CDR3 sequence is 17 residues long. This CDR3 is CALWEGAGELGKKIKVF. CDR3 sequence (DNA): TGTGCCTTGTGGGAGGGCGCAGGGGAGCTGGGCAAAAAAATCAAGGTATTT.

This clone came up many times. TCRdb has a much larger clone's protein, which differs at residue 3 from the translation of this DNA, likely because of a read error; what is shown is the protein translated from the DNA. The rearrangement joins TRGV9 to TRGJP. TCRdb carries no J gene annotation; the J gene was assigned here by matching the DNA with germline. The CDR3 extends over 15 amino acids. The germline CDR1 and CDR2 sequences are GITISATS and ISYDGTV (reference sequence). The CDR3 reads CASWVGELGKKIKVF. CDR3 DNA: TGTGCCTCGTGGGTAGGAGAGTTGGGCAAAAAAATCAAGGTATTT.

This clone was detected ten times or more. With a far larger clone one base away, a read error is the likely cause. The J segment was not called; the V segment is TRGV8. Germline-derived CDR1 and CDR2 are VENAVY and YDSYNSRV. The CDR3 loop spans 11 amino acids. The CDR3 nucleotides read TGTGCCACCTGGGATAGTGATAAGAAGCTCTTT. It encodes CATWDSDKKLF.

This clone has just a few counts. It is likely a read error: a sequence one base away is far more abundant. Other DNA sequences in the same sample also yield this CDR3. The chain recombines TRGV9 with TRGJ1 or TRGJ2. The J gene is absent in TCRdb and was assigned here via DNA matching to germline. CDR3 length: 13 amino acids. From germline, CDR1 is GITISATS and CDR2 ISYDGTV (reference sequence). CDR3 amino acids: CALWEPSYYKKLF. CDR3 coding DNA: TGTGCTTTGTGGGAGCCGTCTTATTATAAGAAACTCTTT.

This clone has ten or more counts. J is TRGJ1 or TRGJ2 and V is TRGV5. V shed 2 bases and J 8 bases; nucleotides not matched to a gene: 9. In germline, CDR1 is VINAFY, CDR2 YDVSNSKD. This CDR3 is 13 amino acids long. CDR3 nucleotide sequence: TGTGCCACCTGGGACACACGTCCACATAAGAAACTCTTT. It encodes CATWDTRPHKKLF.

Points on this clone: A far larger clone is only one base removed, so a read error is likely. The same CDR3 also results from other DNA sequences found in this sample. The V gene is TRGV2, the J gene TRGJ1 or TRGJ2. TCRdb does not report a J gene; here it was assigned by matching the DNA to germline references. Germline-derived CDR1 and CDR2 are EGSNGY and YDSYNSKV. The V gene end was trimmed by 0 bases and the J gene end by 11 bases; junction bases not matched to a gene: 13. CDR3 length equals 14 residues. CDR3 nucleotides: TGTGCCACCTGGGACGGGCCGCAACATCGGGAGAAACTCTTT. It yields the protein CATWDGPQHREKLF.

Notes on this clone: TCRdb's protein for this DNA is that of a much larger clone and differs from the translation at residue 13, likely a read error; the protein shown is the DNA translation. The sample contains more than one DNA sequence encoding this CDR3. The chain carries TRGV9 and TRGJP. Since TCRdb gives no J gene, matching the DNA to germline was used here to assign it. CDR1 is GITISATS and CDR2 is ISYDGTV in the germline V gene (reference sequence). The CDR3 consists of 18 residues. The CDR3: CALWQVSRQELGNKIKVF. In DNA, the CDR3 is TGTGCCTTGTGGCAGGTGAGCCGGCAAGAGTTGGGCAACAAAATCAAGGTATTT.

There are many counts of this clone. This sequence may be a read error, since a much larger clone differs from it by one base. The CDR3 DNA is TGTGCCACCTGGGGCAGGCGGAGCACTGGTTGGTTCAAGATATTT. It yields the protein CATWGRRSTGWFKIF. The chain links TRGV3 to TRGJP1. No J segment appears in TCRdb, so it was assigned here by matching the sequence to germline. This CDR3 spans 15 amino acids. CDR1 VTNTFY and CDR2 YDVSTARD come from the germline V gene (reference sequence).

By proportion, this clone is medium-sized. A read error likely explains this, since a far larger clone differs by one base. V gene TRGV9 combines with J gene TRGJP. The CDR3 runs to 16 residues. From germline, CDR1 is GITISATS and CDR2 ISYDGTV (reference sequence). CDR3 amino acids: CALREVQELGKKIKVF. For the CDR3, the DNA is TGTGCCTTGCGGGAGGTGCAAGAGTTGGGCAAAAAAATCAAGGTATTT.

This clone was recorded many times. V is TRGV8 and J is TRGJ1 or TRGJ2. With 2 bases clipped from V and 5 bases from J, the junction kept 3 bases outside the gene matches. Per the germline V gene, CDR1 is VENAVY and CDR2 is YDSYNSRV. This CDR3 spans 12 amino acids. The CDR3, as DNA: TGTGCCACCTGGGATAACGATTATAAGAAACTCTTT. Protein: CATWDNDYKKLF.

This clone has a count of ten or more. TCRdb's protein for this DNA is that of a much larger clone and differs from the translation at residue 8, likely a read error; the protein shown is the DNA translation. No call exists for the J gene, whereas the V gene is TRGV4. The germline V gene has CDR1 EGSTGY and CDR2 YDSYTSSV. There are 10 residues in the CDR3. As DNA, the CDR3 is TGTGCCACCTGGGAGCATAAGGAACTCTTT. The encoded protein is CATWEHKELF.

This clone has at least ten counts. At the DNA level, this CDR3 is encoded by other sequences in the same sample as well. This chain uses TRGV4 with TRGJ1 or TRGJ2. Germline CDR1 EGSTGY, CDR2 YDSYTSSV. The CDR3 contains 14 residues. V lost 0 bases, J lost 2 bases, and 4 bases stayed unmatched. CDR3 sequence: CATWDGVDYYKKLF. CDR3 DNA: TGTGCCACCTGGGATGGGGTGGATTATTATAAGAAACTCTTT.